Listed here is a single T cell receptor beta chain. This clone was seen only once. The antigen it recognizes is unknown. Base qualities are not at hand, and no much larger clone is one base apart. CDR3 length: 14 amino acids, cysteine to phenylalanine. Only the CDR3 portion is preserved as DNA: 42 bases, with reading frame beginning at the first base. CDR1 and CDR2 are read off the germline V gene (reference sequence) as LNHDA and SQIVND. The junction shows trimming of 10 bases on V and 0 bases on J, and the gene matches do not reach 5 bases of it. This specimen belongs to a study of blood T cell repertoires in COVID-19 (dated by TCRdb to about 2020). A note on the overall study: Samples covering the acute and convalescent phases of COVID-19 were provided by collaborators in the United States, Italy and Spain. Sample metadata almost always included a de-identified subject ID, COVID-19 status, age in years and sex. The prospective study material was composed of cDNA or gDNA derived from T cells, B-cell-depleted T cells, or PBMCs. The repertoires were released in a freely available public database intended as a resource for research on the immune response to SARS-CoV-2. Deeply sampled blood TCRbeta repertoires from subjects exposed to, actively infected with, or recovered from COVID-19 were included in the dataset. The samples were drawn from the first 160 participants of the ongoing ImmuneRACE study and from more than 1,000 subjects provided by 6 global collaborators. HLA class I and class II types, where available, came from metadata supplied by the sample provider rather than from assay-based typing. What the authors observed across the whole study: Clinical and demographic metadata were provided uncurated, with the amount varying by source and participant.

Collaborating institutions collected whole blood in K2EDTA tubes following their own protocols. For TCRbeta analysis, collaborators shipped samples as frozen whole blood, isolated PBMCs, or DNA extracted from either of those sample types. TCRbeta CDR3 regions were amplified from genomic DNA by means of the immunoSEQ Assay, a bias-controlled multiplex PCR. On the authors' methods: Nucleated cell counts per sample were estimated from amplification of reference gene primers within the assay. To quantify the absolute abundance of each unique TCRbeta CDR3 rearrangement, sequence reads were collapsed and filtered. For each sample, productive Simpson clonality was calculated by taking the square root of Simpson's diversity index across productive rearrangements. As stored in TCRdb, this immuneACCESS dataset retains in-frame rearrangements with V and J assigned. A fraction of the clones does not appear; measured against another copy, unresolved V genes explain less than half of the discrepancy, and the remainder lacks a known reason. For V, J and clone size, that table is used; D and trimming come from the DNA. The sample yields roughly 140,000 clones; 80% were counted once. The top ten clones comprise over 10% of the sample.

The chain links TRBV19 with TRBJ2-1; 8 central bases correspond to TRBD1. The material sequenced was peripheral blood. The source is a man in his sixties with active or convalescent COVID-19. The DNA reads as follows: TGTGCCACCTGGGACAGGAGCTCCTACAATGAGCAGTTCTTC. This encodes CATWDRSSYNEQFF.